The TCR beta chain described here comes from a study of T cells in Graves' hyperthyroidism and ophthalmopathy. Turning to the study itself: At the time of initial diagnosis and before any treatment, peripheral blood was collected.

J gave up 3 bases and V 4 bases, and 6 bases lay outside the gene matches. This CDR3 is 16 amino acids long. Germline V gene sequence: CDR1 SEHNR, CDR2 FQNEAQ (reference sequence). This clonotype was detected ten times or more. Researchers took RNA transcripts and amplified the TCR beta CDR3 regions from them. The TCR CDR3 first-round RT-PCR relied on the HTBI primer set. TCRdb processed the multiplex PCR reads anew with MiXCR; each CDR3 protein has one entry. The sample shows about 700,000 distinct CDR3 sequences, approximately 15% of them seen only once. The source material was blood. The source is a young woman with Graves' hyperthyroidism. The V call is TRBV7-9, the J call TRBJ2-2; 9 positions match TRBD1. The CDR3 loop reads CASSSPGQGDTGELFF. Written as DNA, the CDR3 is TGTGCCAGCAGCTCACCGGGACAGGGTGACACCGGGGAGCTGTTTTTT.